The 9 T cell receptor beta chains listed next were all sequenced from one sample in a study of blood T cell repertoires in COVID-19. Clones were sequenced by immunoSEQ multiplex PCR, and TCRdb holds only the in-frame ones, with some missing. The sample holds approximately 61,000 clones, around 90% seen once. The material sequenced was peripheral blood. Receptors originate from a woman aged 80 or over with active COVID-19.

J is TRBJ2-3 and V is TRBV27; D gene ambiguous. This CDR3 contains 16 residues. Germline CDR1 MNHEY, CDR2 SMNVEV (reference sequence). Trimming removed 4 bases from V and 0 bases from J, with 14 bases in between. The CDR3 spells CASSSSLATSTDTQYF. Here the CDR3 DNA reads TGTGCCAGCAGTTCCTCCCTGGCGACTAGCACAGATACGCAGTATTTT.

The rearrangement joins TRBV4-2 to TRBJ1-3; 7 positions agree with TRBD1. Germline V CDR1 and CDR2: LGHNA, YNFKEQ. The CDR3 covers 15 residues. V was pared by 4 bases and J by 7 bases, with 10 bases of the junction left unmatched. CDR3 loop: CASSRTDREDNTIYF. The CDR3 DNA reads as TGTGCCAGCAGCCGGACAGACAGGGAGGATAACACCATATATTTT.

V gene TRBV6-4 combines with J gene TRBJ1-2; D is unresolved. The V gene's germline CDR1 is MRHNA and CDR2 SNTAGT. The length of the CDR3 is 13 residues. V was clipped by 9 bases and J by 4 bases, with 15 bases between them. The chain's CDR3 is CASPAGFAYGYTF. CDR3 in DNA: TGTGCCAGTCCGGCAGGTTTTGCCTATGGCTACACCTTC.

This sequence joins TRBV7-3 and TRBJ1-2; 8 bases fit TRBD1. Looked up from germline, CDR1 is SGHTA and CDR2 is FQGTGA. The ends lost 5 bases at V and 14 bases at J; junction bases unmatched: 13. The CDR3 runs to 13 residues. DNA for the CDR3: TGTGCCAGCAGCCCTCAGTACCAGGGGGCGATTACCTTC. Translated: CASSPQYQGAITF.

This clone was observed a single time. The chain uses TRBV6-5 and TRBJ2-5, with 7 bases matching TRBD1. CDR1 and CDR2 (germline): MNHEY, SVGAGI. V lost 2 bases, J lost 2 bases, and 5 bases stayed unmatched. This CDR3 spans 15 amino acids. The CDR3 spells CASSYRGQIQETQYF. CDR3 bases: TGTGCCAGCAGTTACAGGGGACAGATACAAGAGACCCAGTACTTC.

V is TRBV3-1 (or the pseudogene TRBV3-2) and J is TRBJ2-7, with 12 bases identical to TRBD2. Germline V lookup: CDR1 LGHDT, CDR2 YNNKEL (reference sequence). CDR3 length equals 17 residues. Trimming removed 4 bases from V and 4 bases from J; junction bases left unmatched: 11. The CDR3 nucleotides are TGTGCCAGCAGCCCTCAGGAAGGACTAGCGGGACCTTACGAGCAGTACTTC. Protein sequence: CASSPQEGLAGPYEQYF.

This clone has a single count. The chain is built from TRBV19 and TRBJ2-2; a weak D match, TRBD2 (5 bases). Germline V gene sequence: CDR1 LNHDA, CDR2 SQIVND (reference sequence). The CDR3 runs 16 residues. The V gene lost 5 bases and the J gene lost 5 bases, with 18 bases spanning the gap. CDR3 sequence (DNA): TGTGCCAGTAGTTTGGACTCACCGAGGCCAACCGGGGAGCTGTTTTTT. It specifies CASSLDSPRPTGELFF.

The chain has TRBV5-4 and TRBJ1-2, with D unclear. The CDR3 has 15 residues. The germline CDR1 and CDR2 sequences are SGHNT and YYREEE (reference sequence). Trimming cost V 4 bases and J 2 bases, with 15 bases left between them. The CDR3 loop reads CASSLMHGGNYGYTF. Here the CDR3 DNA reads TGTGCCAGCAGCCTTATGCATGGAGGCAACTATGGCTACACCTTC. The entire variable domain, with the rest obtained from reference TRBV5-4 and TRBJ1-2, is as follows: ETGVTQSPTHLIKTRGQQVTLRCSSQSGHNTVSWYQQALGQGPQFIFQYYREEENGRGNFPPRFSGLQFPNYSSELNVNALELDDSALYLCASSLMHGGNYGYTFGSGTRLTVV.

This clone appeared a few times. The genes are TRBV9 and TRBJ2-5, with TRBD2 matching over 12 bases. With V trimmed by 3 bases and J by 5 bases, 8 bases remained unmatched. Per germline, CDR1 SGDLS and CDR2 YYNGEE. The CDR3 spans 16 residues. The CDR3 sequence: CASSATSGGPWETQYF. DNA of the CDR3: TGTGCCAGCAGCGCGACTAGCGGGGGCCCCTGGGAGACCCAGTACTTC.